A single sample is the source of the 14 T cell receptor beta chains below, sequenced in a study of cytomegalovirus exposure and HLA in healthy donors. The PCR had 60 Vbeta and 13 Jbeta primers. TCRdb keeps only in-frame clones here, not all; method: immunoSEQ multiplex PCR. The data contain more than 85,000 clones, 84% of them singletons. Sequencing input: PBMCs. The receptor source for this set is a woman in her late teens or twenties in good health and CMV-seronegative.

The gene calls are TRBV4-1 and TRBJ2-7; 13 bases are a match to TRBD2. Germline assignment: CDR1 MGHRA and CDR2 YSYEKL. J was trimmed by 2 bases and V by 4 bases; bases with no gene match: 2. The CDR3 runs to 15 residues. In nucleotides, the CDR3 is TGCGCCAGCAGCCTTGGACTAGCGGGAGCCTACGAGCAGTACTTC. Translated, it gives CASSLGLAGAYEQYF.

The chain has TRBV4-3 and TRBJ2-5, with D perhaps TRBD2 (7 bases). The assigned J gene may be wrong: the sequence end matches TRBJ2-7 better. The germline V gene encodes CDR1 LGHNA and CDR2 YSLEER. This CDR3 contains 15 residues. CDR3 DNA: TGCGCCAGCAGCCCGGGGCTGGGGGGGGCGGACGAGCAGTACTTC. This gives the protein CASSPGLGGADEQYF.

In DNA form, the CDR3 reads TGTGCCAGCAGTTTAAAAGGCCAAGAAAGGACAGGGAATGGCTACACCTTC. This translates into CASSLKGQERTGNGYTF. This chain links TRBV27 with TRBJ1-2; 8 bases map to TRBD1. Germline V gives CDR1 MNHEY, CDR2 SMNVEV (reference sequence). Trimming cost V 2 bases and J 6 bases; bases outside gene matches: 14. This CDR3 spans 17 amino acids.

The chain combines TRBV27 with TRBJ2-7; D is perhaps TRBD1 (6 bases). CDR1 MNHEY and CDR2 SMNVEV come from the germline V gene (reference sequence). The CDR3 is 13 amino acids. Trimming left V 6 bases short and J 4 bases short, with 13 bases between. CDR3 loop: CASSLGQRYEQYF. CDR3 bases: TGTGCCAGCAGCCTGGGACAAAGATACGAGCAGTACTTC.

This sequence joins TRBV5-4 and TRBJ2-3, with 7 bases fitting TRBD2. CDR1 and CDR2 (germline): SGHNT, YYREEE (reference sequence). Losses at the gene ends were 6 bases for V and 1 base for J; bases not matched to a gene: 14. The CDR3 length is 17 residues. The CDR3 DNA follows: TGTGCCAGCAAATATGGTTTAGCTACTAGCGGCACAGATACGCAGTATTTT. It encodes CASKYGLATSGTDTQYF.

The chain is built from TRBV25-1 and TRBJ1-2, with unresolved D. Germline values: CDR1 MGHDK, CDR2 SYGVNS. The CDR3 consists of 13 residues. V was pared by 5 bases and J by 4 bases, with 11 bases between. The CDR3 region is CASSREIFYGYTF. For the CDR3, the DNA is TGTGCCAGCAGTCGAGAGATATTCTATGGCTACACCTTC.

V usage is TRBV5-4 and J usage is TRBJ1-2; D remains ambiguous. V was cut by 1 base and J by 8 bases, with 18 bases left in between. CDR3 length: 15 residues. Germline V lookup: CDR1 SGHNT, CDR2 YYREEE (reference sequence). CDR3 DNA: TGTGCCAGCAGCTTGCTCGAGGCGCCAGGCGGGGGCTACACCTTC. Translation: CASSLLEAPGGGYTF.

The chain couples TRBV7-2 to TRBJ2-3; the match to TRBD2 covers 13 bases. The CDR3 has 17 amino acids. V lost 1 base to trimming and J lost 1 base; unmatched junction nucleotides: 2. Germline assignment: CDR1 SGHTA and CDR2 FQGNSA. CDR3: CASSLVGTSGGTDTQYF. CDR3 nucleotide sequence: TGTGCCAGCAGCTTAGTGGGGACTAGCGGGGGCACAGATACGCAGTATTTT.

The chain couples TRBV5-1 to TRBJ1-3, with D perhaps matching TRBD1 (5 bases). Per the germline V gene, CDR1 is SGHRS and CDR2 is YFSETQ. There are 17 residues in the CDR3. V lost 3 bases, J lost 2 bases, and 18 bases lay in between. The CDR3 loop reads CASSSAGRAETGNTIYF. DNA of the CDR3: TGCGCCAGCAGCTCGGCCGGCAGGGCTGAAACTGGAAACACCATATATTTT.

This chain links TRBV13 with TRBJ2-5; maybe TRBD1 (6 bases). Germline V gives CDR1 PRHDT, CDR2 FYEKMQ (reference sequence). This CDR3 contains 14 residues. Trimming took off 5 bases at V and 7 bases at J, with 17 bases between the two ends. CDR3 loop: CASSTQGKRGTQYF. The CDR3 nucleotides read TGTGCCAGCAGCACCCAGGGGAAGCGCGGGACCCAGTACTTC. Combining the CDR3 with reference TRBV13 and TRBJ2-5 gives the whole variable domain AAGVIQSPRHLIKEKRETATLKCYPIPRHDTVYWYQQGPGQDPQFLISFYEKMQSDKGSIPDRFSAQQFSDYHSELNMSSLELGDSALYFCASSTQGKRGTQYFGPGTRLLVL.

The V gene is TRBV19, the J gene TRBJ2-1, with D possibly matching TRBD2 (6 bases). V was cut by 5 bases and J by 7 bases, with 15 bases left in between. Germline CDR1 and CDR2: LNHDA and SQIVND (reference sequence). This CDR3 region has 14 residues. Here the CDR3 reads CASSRGDGGNEQFF. CDR3 nucleotides: TGTGCCAGTAGTCGAGGGGATGGGGGGAATGAGCAGTTCTTC.

This clone was seen a handful of times. V is TRBV4-1 and J is TRBJ2-3; D uncertain. CDR1 MGHRA and CDR2 YSYEKL come from the germline V gene. The CDR3 runs 15 residues. V lost 4 bases to trimming and J lost 1 base, with 12 bases between them. The CDR3 sequence: CASSRSVSRTDTQYF. DNA for the CDR3: TGCGCCAGCAGCCGGTCAGTTTCTCGCACAGATACGCAGTATTTT.

The CDR3 protein is CASSLYPGQGNEKLFF. The CDR3 coding sequence is TGTGCCAGCAGCTTGTATCCGGGACAGGGTAATGAAAAACTGTTTTTT. The rearrangement uses TRBV5-4 and TRBJ1-4; 9 positions agree with TRBD1. V lost 1 base, J lost 4 bases, and 5 bases stayed unmatched. The CDR3 covers 16 residues. Germline assignment: CDR1 SGHNT and CDR2 YYREEE (reference sequence).

The CDR3 sequence: CASSFRQGAGTGELFF. The CDR3 bases are TGTGCCAGCAGCTTCCGACAGGGGGCCGGCACCGGGGAGCTGTTTTTT. V is TRBV9 and J is TRBJ2-2, with 10 bases aligning to TRBD1. Germline CDR1 and CDR2: SGDLS and YYNGEE. V shed 4 bases, J shed 4 bases, and the junction held 7 bases outside the gene matches. The CDR3 length is 16 residues.